A selection of T cell receptor beta chains follows, all from one sample in a study of radiation and T cells in renal cell carcinoma. Repertoires were generated with immunoSEQ multiplex PCR, while TCRdb's copy carries only in-frame clones and drops some. The table lists tens of thousands of clones, around 77% of them singletons. Sample: blood, taken from a patient whose treatment included radiotherapy and nephrectomy. These receptor sequences come from a man in his sixties with renal cell carcinoma. CDR3s include the opening cysteine and the closing phenylalanine or tryptophan. The D gene is left open where the match is weak. Clone size is shown for a subset of rows, as once, few, many or a class of expanded clone.

TRBJ2-7 TRBD2 TRBV14 once TGTGCCAGCAGCCAAGAAGGTCCGGGGGGGCTCGCGCGCGAGCAGTACTTC CASSQEGPGGLAREQYF
TRBJ2-2 NA TRBV5-1 NA TGCGCCAGCAGCCCCTCGGCCGGGGAGCTGTTTTTT CASSPSAGELFF
TRBJ1-5 NA TRBV15 NA TGTGCCACCAGCAGAGATGCGGGGTTCAATCAGCCCCAGCATTTT CATSRDAGFNQPQHF
TRBJ2-2 TRBD1 TRBV27 NA TGTGCCAGCAGTTTATCTTGGAGTGGGACAGGGGGAACCGGGGAGCTGTTTTTT CASSLSWSGTGGTGELFF
TRBJ2-3 TRBD2 TRBV4-2 NA TGTGCCAGCAGCCAAGGGGCCAGAGGCGGGAGTTCAGATACGCAGTATTTT CASSQGARGGSSDTQYF
TRBJ2-2 NA TRBV2 NA TGTGCCAGATCCAGGGGTGGGACCGGGGAGCTGTTTTTT CARSRGGTGELFF
TRBJ1-2 TRBD1 TRBV4-3 NA TGCGCCAGCAGCCAAGATTCCCAGGGGGGCTATGGCTACACCTTC CASSQDSQGGYGYTF
TRBJ1-4 TRBD1 TRBV28 once TGTGCCAGCAGTTTAACTTTAACGGGGACAGAAAATGAAAAACTGTTTTTT CASSLTLTGTENEKLFF
TRBJ2-1 TRBD2 TRBV11-3 NA TGTGCCAGCAGTTCCGGGACTAGCGTGTACAATGAGCAGTTCTTC CASSSGTSVYNEQFF
TRBJ1-4 NA TRBV2 NA TGTGCCAGCTCTCAGGGACCGGCGGCAACTAATGAAAAACTGTTTTTT CASSQGPAATNEKLFF
TRBJ2-7 TRBD1 TRBV2 NA TGTGCCAGCAGCAGGGACAGATACGAGCAGTACTTC CASSRDRYEQYF
TRBJ1-5 TRBD1 TRBV27 NA TGTGCCAGCAGTCCATTGACAGGGGCGGGCAATCAGCCCCAGCATTTT CASSPLTGAGNQPQHF
TRBJ1-1 NA TRBV2 few TGTGCCAGCATTCTAGAGGAGGCGGGCGGCCGGGCTTTCTTT CASILEEAGGRAFF
TRBJ2-7 NA TRBV21-1 once TGTGCCAGCCCGCGTCTGAAGTCCCACGAGCAGTACTTC CASPRLKSHEQYF
TRBJ1-2 NA TRBV7-9 many TGTGCCAGCACCGTCGGGGAGGCTAACTATGGCTACACCTTC CASTVGEANYGYTF
TRBJ2-2 NA TRBV19 NA TGTGCCAGTAGGGCCGGGGCGAACACCGGGGAGCTGTTTTTT CASRAGANTGELFF
TRBJ1-4 NA TRBV10-2 NA TGCGCCAGCAGTGAGTTCCGGGGCGAAAAACTGTTTTTT CASSEFRGEKLFF
TRBJ1-2 NA TRBV29-1 NA TGCAGCGTTGAGGTGGGCCTTGAGGATGGCTACACCTTC CSVEVGLEDGYTF
TRBJ2-5 TRBD1 TRBV11-2 NA TGTGCCAGCAGCACCGCTCGCGGCAGGGGGGAGACCCAGTACTTC CASSTARGRGETQYF
TRBJ2-1 TRBD2 TRBV7-2 NA TGTGCCAGCAGCCTACCACCGGGACTAGAGGTGAATGAGCAGTTCTTC CASSLPPGLEVNEQFF
TRBJ1-1 NA TRBV27 NA TGTGCCAGCAGTTTACTGGGGGCGGGCACTGAAGCTTTCTTT CASSLLGAGTEAFF
TRBJ2-7 TRBD1 TRBV19 NA TGTGCCAGTAGTATGAGGGGACAGGGCCTTTCCGGCGAGCAGTACTTC CASSMRGQGLSGEQYF
TRBJ2-2 NA TRBV2 NA TGTGCCAGCAGGGGGGGTTTCGGGTTCACCGGGGAGCTGTTTTTT CASRGGFGFTGELFF
TRBJ1-5 NA TRBV5-6 NA TGTGCCAGCAGCCCAGGCATCAATCAGCCCCAGCATTTT CASSPGINQPQHF
TRBJ1-2 TRBD1 TRBV30 NA TGTGCCTGGAGCTCCGGACAGGACCTCTATGGCTACACCTTC CAWSSGQDLYGYTF
TRBJ1-3 NA TRBV30 NA TGTGCCTGGAACCTACTAGGGCCTGGAAACACCATATATTTT CAWNLLGPGNTIYF
TRBJ1-1 NA TRBV18 NA TGTGCCAGCTCACCCCGATCCGAAGCTTTCTTT CASSPRSEAFF
TRBJ1-2 NA TRBV7-9 NA TGTGCCAGCAGGGACCCCATACACCAGGGAGACTATGGCTACACCTTC CASRDPIHQGDYGYTF
TRBJ1-3 NA TRBV27 once TGTGCCAGCAGAGAGATTGGGGGAGACGGAAACACCATATATTTT CASREIGGDGNTIYF
TRBJ1-2 NA TRBV19 NA TGTGCCAGTAGTATTTCACAGGGATATGGCTACACCTTC CASSISQGYGYTF
TRBJ1-1 NA TRBV29-1 few TGCAGCGCGCTCGAGAACACTGAAGCTTTCTTT CSALENTEAFF
TRBJ1-5 NA TRBV30 NA TGTGCCTGGGGCGACGGGAATCAGCCCCAGCATTTT CAWGDGNQPQHF
TRBJ1-5 NA TRBV6-1 NA TGTGCCAGCAGTGATTTGGGACAGCCCCAGCATTTT CASSDLGQPQHF
TRBJ2-1 TRBD2 TRBV6-1 NA TGTGCCAGCAGTGAACTAGCGGGGGGGGATGAGCAGTTCTTC CASSELAGGDEQFF
TRBJ2-3 TRBD1 TRBV9 NA TGTGCCAGCAGCGTAGCTCCCGGGACAGGCACAGATACGCAGTATTTT CASSVAPGTGTDTQYF
TRBJ2-2 NA TRBV18 NA TGTGCCAGCTCACTTGACAGGGTTGGACTATACACCGGGGAGCTGTTTTTT CASSLDRVGLYTGELFF
TRBJ2-7 TRBD1 TRBV9 NA TGTGCCAGCAGTGAGGGACAGGGGTCGGTCGAGCAGTACTTC CASSEGQGSVEQYF
TRBJ2-3 NA TRBV27 NA TGTGCCAGCAGTTCGAGGGTTTTTGCGCAGTATTTT CASSSRVFAQYF